The 18 T cell receptor beta chains below were found in one sample sequenced in a study of CD8 T cells in Susac syndrome. An input of about 0.5 to 1 ug of RNA was subjected to reverse transcription using random hexamers. TCRdb processed the immunoSEQ multiplex PCR reads anew with MiXCR; each CDR3 protein has one entry. In the table there are 210,000 or so distinct CDR3 sequences, 80% to 95% of which are singletons. Source material: CD8+ T cells from PBMCs. Every receptor here comes from a human donor with multiple sclerosis.

V usage is TRBV25-1 and J usage is TRBJ2-7, with D perhaps TRBD1 (5 bases). The length of the CDR3 is 12 residues. Per germline, CDR1 MGHDK and CDR2 SYGVNS. V shed 4 bases and J shed 5 bases, with 9 bases lying between them. The CDR3 is CASSGRRDEQYF. CDR3 nucleotide sequence: TGTGCCAGCAGTGGGCGCAGGGACGAGCAGTACTTC.

The chain joins TRBV10-2 to TRBJ2-2; D unresolved. The CDR3 has 13 residues. The germline V and J ends were trimmed by 7 bases and 5 bases, with 11 bases remaining between them. Germline V gene sequence: CDR1 WSHSY, CDR2 SAAADI. Written as DNA, the CDR3 is TGCGCCAGCAAGGGATCTGGTACCGGGGAGCTGTTTTTT. Translating it yields CASKGSGTGELFF.

The rearrangement links TRBV27 to TRBJ2-7; tentatively, D is TRBD2 (5 bases). Trimming left V 7 bases short and J 2 bases short, with 15 bases between. CDR3 length: 14 residues. CDR1 and CDR2 (germline): MNHEY, SMNVEV (reference sequence). DNA for the CDR3: TGTGCCAGCACTTCCACTAGAGTACCCTACGAGCAGTACTTC. Its protein is CASTSTRVPYEQYF.

This clonotype was counted once. J is TRBJ1-6 and V is TRBV27; TRBD1 agrees at 8 bases. Germline V CDR1 and CDR2: MNHEY, SMNVEV (reference sequence). The CDR3 is 16 amino acids. J gave up 2 bases and V 6 bases, and 6 bases lay outside the gene matches. The CDR3: CASSYDRGAYNSPLHF. CDR3 in DNA: TGTGCCAGCAGCTACGACAGGGGTGCCTATAATTCACCCCTCCACTTT.

The V and J genes are TRBV29-1 and TRBJ1-2, with D perhaps TRBD1 (6 bases). V lost 7 bases, J lost 7 bases, and 16 bases lay in between. Germline V gene sequence: CDR1 SQVTM, CDR2 ANQGSEA. The CDR3 consists of 12 residues. CDR3 loop: CSAVGGWGGYTF. In DNA, the CDR3 is TGCAGCGCCGTTGGGGGCTGGGGTGGCTACACCTTC.

The V gene is TRBV3-1, the J gene TRBJ2-1; no clear D. The CDR3 extends over 15 amino acids. The germline V gene encodes CDR1 LGHDT and CDR2 YNNKEL (reference sequence). V gave up 7 bases and J gave up 0 bases, with 13 bases separating them. The CDR3 protein is CASIATGDSYNEQFF. The CDR3 DNA follows: TGTGCCAGCATCGCCACTGGGGACTCCTACAATGAGCAGTTCTTC.

The chain combines TRBV20-1 with TRBJ2-7; TRBD1 is a possible D gene (5 bases). Germline CDR1 DFQATT, CDR2 SNEGSKA (reference sequence). Trimming left V 3 bases short and J 4 bases short, with 16 bases between. This CDR3 has 14 residues. Here the CDR3 DNA reads TGCAGTGCTAGCTCAGGGATGATCGGGTACGAGCAGTACTTC. This gives the protein CSASSGMIGYEQYF.

As for this clonotype: A read error may account for a junction end that differs from germline. V usage is TRBV7-9 and J usage is TRBJ2-7; 7 bases line up with TRBD2. Germline lookup yields CDR1 SEHNR and CDR2 FQNEAQ (reference sequence). The CDR3 contains 13 residues. DNA of the CDR3: TGTGCCAGCAGCTTAGCTGGGGACTACGGGCAGTACTTC. Its translation: CASSLAGDYGQYF.

The chain links TRBV29-1 to TRBJ2-7; D possibly uses TRBD1 or TRBD2 (5 bases each). CDR1 and CDR2 (germline): SQVTM, ANQGSEA. The CDR3 spans 15 residues. V was cut by 7 bases and J by 1 base, with 20 bases left in between. The CDR3 DNA reads TGCAGCGCAACGGGGCTAGTCTTGGGGTCCTACGAGCAGTACTTC. Encoded protein: CSATGLVLGSYEQYF.

V is TRBV27 and J is TRBJ1-5, with D possibly being TRBD1 (5 bases). V was pared by 4 bases and J by 9 bases, with 13 bases between. Germline CDR1 MNHEY, CDR2 SMNVEV (reference sequence). The CDR3 is made up of 13 amino acids. The chain's CDR3 is CASSWDGEGPQHF. The CDR3 bases are TGTGCCAGCAGTTGGGACGGTGAAGGGCCCCAGCATTTT.

This chain uses TRBV5-1 with TRBJ2-2; D unclear. V was shortened by 6 bases and J by 6 bases, with 12 bases between the two germline ends. Per germline, CDR1 SGHRS and CDR2 YFSETQ. There are 13 residues in the CDR3. The CDR3 loop reads CASTPPGPGELFF. DNA of the CDR3: TGCGCCAGCACCCCCCCCGGGCCCGGGGAGCTGTTTTTT.

The chain employs TRBV20-1 and TRBJ2-7, with 11 positions matching TRBD2. The CDR3 extends over 18 amino acids. Germline CDR1 and CDR2: DFQATT and SNEGSKA (reference sequence). V shed 0 bases, J shed 2 bases, and the junction held 12 bases outside the gene matches. The DNA of the CDR3 is TGCAGTGCTAGAGATTTGTTGCTAGCGGGAGGCCGAGCCTACGAGCAGTACTTC. It codes for CSARDLLLAGGRAYEQYF.

The chain uses TRBV19 and TRBJ2-1; D is uncertain. Trimming stripped 6 bases from V and 2 bases from J, with 14 bases between. Germline CDR1 LNHDA, CDR2 SQIVND (reference sequence). The CDR3 spans 15 residues. Here the CDR3 DNA reads TGTGCCAGTAGAACCGGAGAAAGAACCTACAATGAGCAGTTCTTC. Translation gives CASRTGERTYNEQFF.

The chain uses TRBV9 and TRBJ2-2; D perhaps matches TRBD2 (6 bases). Germline loops: CDR1 SGDLS, CDR2 YYNGEE. Trimming cost V 4 bases and J 4 bases, with 17 bases left between them. The CDR3 loop spans 16 amino acids. CDR3 DNA: TGTGCCAGCAGCCCAGAGGGTCCCGGGAGCACCGGGGAGCTGTTTTTT. Residues: CASSPEGPGSTGELFF. Based on the CDR3 plus reference TRBV9 and TRBJ2-2, the full variable domain is DSGVTQTPKHLITATGQRVTLRCSPRSGDLSVYWYQQSLDQGLQFLIQYYNGEERAKGNILERFSAQQFPDLHSELNLSSLELGDSALYFCASSPEGPGSTGELFFGEGSRLTVL.

The rearrangement joins TRBV3-1 to TRBJ1-2, with D hard to call. Germline V gene sequence: CDR1 LGHDT, CDR2 YNNKEL (reference sequence). V was clipped by 2 bases and J by 4 bases, with 17 bases between them. The length of the CDR3 is 16 residues. The DNA of the CDR3 is TGTGCCAGCAGCCAAATCGGGGAATCCCTCTCCTATGGCTACACCTTC. Residues: CASSQIGESLSYGYTF.

The chain recombines TRBV23-1 with TRBJ2-1, with a tentative D call TRBD1 (7 bases). TRBV23-1 is given ORF status, its function remaining uncertain. CDR3 length: 19 residues. V lost 1 base to trimming and J lost 0 bases, with 19 bases between them. Here the CDR3 DNA reads TGCGCCAGCAGTCAATTCGGGAGAGGGGGCTTAGGCTCCTACAATGAGCAGTTCTTC. It specifies CASSQFGRGGLGSYNEQFF.

The CDR3 DNA reads TGCAGCGTTGACAGCCCCGGTCGAGAGGACCTCCACAATGAGCAGTTCTTC. It translates to CSVDSPGREDLHNEQFF. J is TRBJ2-1 and V is TRBV29-1; D is uncertain. Germline CDR1 SQVTM, CDR2 ANQGSEA. V gave up 3 bases and J gave up 5 bases, with 23 bases separating them. The CDR3 contains 17 residues.

This chain joins TRBV27 and TRBJ1-5, with 12 bases lining up with TRBD1. Germline V gene data show CDR1 as MNHEY and CDR2 as SMNVEV (reference sequence). The CDR3 runs to 16 residues. The junction had 6 bases not matched to a gene; V was cut back by 4 bases and J by 5 bases. CDR3 residues: CASSSRDRGPDQPQHF. The DNA of the CDR3 is TGTGCCAGCAGTTCCCGGGACAGGGGGCCGGATCAGCCCCAGCATTTT.